This entry lists 30 T cell receptor beta chains sequenced from one sample in a study of shared clonotypes between healthy human individuals. Measured with immunoSEQ multiplex PCR; TCRdb has only the in-frame clones, and not every one. Of millions of clones listed, about 92% are singletons. CD45RO-negative cells were positively selected for CCR7, leaving out terminally differentiated effector memory CD45RA+ cells. Source material: naive CD8+ T cells from PBMCs. These receptors were collected from a man aged 18 to 30 in good health. Some clones in this sample may be carry-over from other donors' samples.

This chain joins TRBV29-1 and TRBJ2-2, with D maybe TRBD2 (5 bases). CDR1 is SQVTM, CDR2 ANQGSEA, per germline. V gave up 3 bases and J gave up 4 bases, with 6 bases separating them. The CDR3 runs to 12 residues. CDR3 region: CSVDSVTGELFF. The CDR3 DNA follows: TGCAGCGTTGATAGCGTCACCGGGGAGCTGTTTTTT.

The V call is TRBV11-2, the J call TRBJ2-1; TRBD2 might be the D (5 bases). The CDR3 is made up of 16 amino acids. The germline CDR1 and CDR2 sequences are SGHAT and FQNNGV. V was shortened by 4 bases and J by 8 bases, with 21 bases between the two germline ends. The CDR3 sequence is CASSSRSRGWEYEQFF. CDR3 bases: TGTGCCAGCAGCTCTAGATCCCGGGGATGGGAGTATGAGCAGTTCTTC. Full variable domain (remainder filled in from reference TRBV11-2 and TRBJ2-1): EAGVAQSPRYKIIEKRQSVAFWCNPISGHATLYWYQQILGQGPKLLIQFQNNGVVDDSQLPKDRFSAERLKGVDSTLKIQPAKLEDSAVYLCASSSRSRGWEYEQFFGPGTRLTVL.

The V gene is TRBV29-1, the J gene TRBJ2-1; D not certain. CDR3 size: 14 residues. V shed 6 bases and J shed 0 bases, with 12 bases lying between them. The germline CDR1 and CDR2 sequences are SQVTM and ANQGSEA. In DNA, the CDR3 is TGCAGCGTGTTACCTTTCGTCTCCTACAATGAGCAGTTCTTC. Translation: CSVLPFVSYNEQFF.

The genes are TRBV4-1 and TRBJ2-1; 11 positions agree with TRBD1. The CDR3 is 16 amino acids. Looked up from germline, CDR1 is MGHRA and CDR2 is YSYEKL. After removal of 1 base from V and 9 bases from J, the junction contained 8 bases not matched to a gene. The CDR3 DNA reads as TGCGCCAGCAGCCAAGGCCCCGGACAGGGGGCGGCTGAGCAGTTCTTC. Translating gives CASSQGPGQGAAEQFF.

The genes are TRBV28 and TRBJ2-1; 8 bases align to TRBD2. Germline CDR1 MDHEN, CDR2 SYDVKM. Losses at the gene ends were 5 bases for V and 1 base for J; bases not matched to a gene: 10. The CDR3 runs to 17 residues. The CDR3 spells CASSQAGLAGSYNEQFF. Here the CDR3 DNA reads TGTGCCAGCAGTCAAGCCGGACTAGCAGGTTCCTACAATGAGCAGTTCTTC.

This clone appeared a single time. The chain recombines TRBV29-1 with TRBJ2-2, with D perhaps TRBD1 or TRBD2 (6 bases each). The CDR3 spans 14 residues. Trimming removed 4 bases at V and 5 bases at J, with 14 bases between. Germline-derived CDR1 and CDR2 are SQVTM and ANQGSEA. This CDR3 is CSVVGGAGTGELFF. CDR3 nucleotide sequence: TGCAGCGTTGTTGGGGGCGCGGGAACCGGGGAGCTGTTTTTT.

The genes are TRBV7-2 and TRBJ2-1, with 9 bases matching TRBD2. The CDR3 is 16 amino acids. The trim removed 5 bases at V and 1 base at J, leaving 6 bases unmatched. Germline CDR1 and CDR2: SGHTA and FQGNSA. CDR3 amino acids: CASSPRSGRSYNEQFF. Written as DNA, the CDR3 is TGTGCCAGCAGCCCTCGTAGCGGGAGATCCTACAATGAGCAGTTCTTC.

The chain has TRBV5-6 and TRBJ2-7, with 7 bases fitting TRBD1. J gave up 3 bases and V 0 bases, and 6 bases lay outside the gene matches. The CDR3 spans 15 residues. CDR1 and CDR2 (germline): SGHDT, YYEEEE. CDR3 sequence reads: CASSLAGTENYEQYF. The CDR3 bases are TGTGCCAGCAGCTTGGCCGGGACAGAGAACTACGAGCAGTACTTC. Supplemented by reference TRBV5-6 and TRBJ2-7, the full variable domain reads DAGVTQSPTHLIKTRGQQVTLRCSPKSGHDTVSWYQQALGQGPQFIFQYYEEEERQRGNFPDRFSGHQFPNYSSELNVNALLLGDSALYLCASSLAGTENYEQYFGPGTRLTVT.

The chain combines TRBV4-2 with TRBJ2-7; 7 positions agree with TRBD1. The V gene end was trimmed by 3 bases and the J gene end by 3 bases; junction bases not matched to a gene: 5. In germline, CDR1 is LGHNA, CDR2 YNFKEQ. CDR3 length equals 14 residues. The CDR3 nucleotides read TGTGCCAGCAGCCAGCGAGGGACAGTCTACGAGCAGTACTTC. It yields the protein CASSQRGTVYEQYF.

Comments on this clone: The identical CDR3 is also encoded by other nucleotide sequences in the sample. CDR3 sequence: CASSLVGGNTEAFF. CDR3 sequence (DNA): TGTGCCAGCAGCTTAGTTGGGGGGAACACTGAAGCTTTCTTT. This chain uses TRBV7-3 with TRBJ1-1, with TRBD1 as a possible D gene (5 bases). Trimming removed 2 bases at V and 1 base at J, with 8 bases between. The germline gives CDR1 SGHTA, CDR2 FQGTGA. The CDR3 sequence is 14 residues long.

The chain joins TRBV9 to TRBJ1-2, with TRBD1 matching 7 bases. CDR3 length equals 18 residues. From germline, CDR1 is SGDLS and CDR2 YYNGEE. J was trimmed by 1 base and V by 0 bases; bases with no gene match: 12. The CDR3 DNA is TGTGCCAGCAGCGTAGTTGTTCAGGGGACAGATTTTAACTATGGCTACACCTTC. Its protein product is CASSVVVQGTDFNYGYTF.

The chain employs TRBV19 and TRBJ2-3, with a possible D match to TRBD1 (5 bases). The CDR3 covers 17 residues. Germline V gene lookup returns CDR1 LNHDA and CDR2 SQIVND (reference sequence). The V gene lost 3 bases and the J gene lost 5 bases, with 21 bases spanning the gap. CDR3: CASSIGLAGMLKDTQYF. CDR3 DNA sequence: TGTGCCAGTAGTATTGGGTTGGCAGGGATGCTTAAAGATACGCAGTATTTT. Drawing the rest from reference TRBV19 and TRBJ2-3, the complete variable domain is DGGITQSPKYLFRKEGQNVTLSCEQNLNHDAMYWYRQDPGQGLRLIYYSQIVNDFQKGDIAEGYSVSREKKESFPLTVTSAQKNPTAFYLCASSIGLAGMLKDTQYFGPGTRLTVL.

The chain combines TRBV6-1 with TRBJ2-7; 15 bases align to TRBD2. V was pared by 10 bases and J by 5 bases, with 6 bases of the junction left unmatched. The CDR3 consists of 14 residues. Germline V CDR1 and CDR2: MNHNS, SASEGT. CDR3 protein: CATGLAGGRDEQYF. For the CDR3, the DNA is TGTGCCACCGGACTAGCGGGAGGGCGGGACGAGCAGTACTTC.

The rearrangement joins TRBV27 to TRBJ1-1; tentatively, D is TRBD1 (6 bases). The CDR3 covers 15 residues. The germline CDR1 and CDR2 sequences are MNHEY and SMNVEV (reference sequence). Trimming took 4 bases from V and 2 from J, leaving 14 bases between them. CDR3 in amino acids: CASSSPKTGNTEAFF. As DNA, the CDR3 is TGTGCCAGCAGTTCCCCCAAGACAGGAAACACTGAAGCTTTCTTT.

This chain connects TRBV4-1 to TRBJ1-3, with D perhaps matching TRBD1 (5 bases). In germline, CDR1 is MGHRA, CDR2 YSYEKL. The CDR3 loop spans 19 amino acids. V lost 0 bases to trimming and J lost 0 bases, with 18 bases between them. CDR3 in DNA: TGCGCCAGCAGCCAAGAGTCGGCGTCGGGGCCTGACTCTGGAAACACCATATATTTT. This codes for CASSQESASGPDSGNTIYF.

Concerning this clone itself: The same CDR3 also results from other DNA sequences found in this sample. The chain uses TRBV15 and TRBJ2-7, with 7 bases aligning to TRBD1. V dropped 0 bases and J dropped 3; count of bases not matched to a gene: 8. The CDR3 has 16 amino acids. Germline CDR1 and CDR2: LNHNV and YYDKDF (reference sequence). For the CDR3, the DNA is TGTGCCACCAGCAGAGAGAGGGGGCGCGGAAACTACGAGCAGTACTTC. As protein: CATSRERGRGNYEQYF.

The chain employs TRBV6-5 and TRBJ2-5, with TRBD1 matching 7 bases. V shed 5 bases and J 2 bases; nucleotides not matched to a gene: 8. The CDR3 contains 15 residues. Germline V gene data show CDR1 as MNHEY and CDR2 as SVGAGI. Here the CDR3 reads CASSPGDSEQETQYF. The CDR3 region has the DNA TGTGCCAGCAGTCCCGGGGACAGCGAACAAGAGACCCAGTACTTC.

The CDR3: CASSGGRRGTYNEQFF. CDR3 coding DNA: TGTGCCAGCAGTGGAGGTAGGAGGGGAACCTACAATGAGCAGTTCTTC. The J gene is TRBJ2-1, the V gene TRBV25-1; perhaps TRBD2 as D (6 bases). This CDR3 is 16 amino acids long. V gave up 4 bases and J gave up 2 bases, with 15 bases separating them. The germline CDR1 and CDR2 sequences are MGHDK and SYGVNS.

The chain joins TRBV27 to TRBJ1-1; D gene uncertain. The CDR3 sequence is 15 residues long. Germline V gives CDR1 MNHEY, CDR2 SMNVEV (reference sequence). Trimming shortened V by 9 bases and J by 1 base, and 18 bases separated the two germline ends. The CDR3 region has the DNA TGTGCCAGTAGTATATTAGGAGCAGAGAACACTGAAGCTTTCTTT. Its translation: CASSILGAENTEAFF.

V usage is TRBV7-2 and J usage is TRBJ2-7, with D maybe TRBD1 (5 bases). V was pared by 2 bases and J by 2 bases, with 10 bases between. Germline V gives CDR1 SGHTA, CDR2 FQGNSA. The CDR3 is 14 amino acids. The chain's CDR3 is CASSLSRVPYEQYF. CDR3 bases: TGTGCCAGCAGCTTAAGCAGGGTCCCCTACGAGCAGTACTTC.

The V gene is TRBV27, the J gene TRBJ2-7; no clear D gene. The V gene lost 8 bases and the J gene lost 6 bases, with 17 bases spanning the gap. The length of the CDR3 is 13 residues. CDR1 is MNHEY and CDR2 is SMNVEV in the germline V gene (reference sequence). CDR3 sequence reads: CASGVFVGSEQYF. The CDR3, as DNA: TGTGCCAGCGGGGTCTTTGTGGGTTCCGAGCAGTACTTC.

This rearrangement joins TRBV7-9 to TRBJ2-1, with 11 nucleotides matching TRBD2. Germline CDR1 reads SEHNR; CDR2 reads FQNEAQ (reference sequence). The CDR3 extends over 15 amino acids. Trimming removed 2 bases from V and 10 bases from J; junction bases left unmatched: 7. As DNA, the CDR3 is TGTGCCAGCAGCTTATACACTAGCGGGAGTGGGGAGCAGTTCTTC. It encodes CASSLYTSGSGEQFF. The variable domain in full, with the rest retrieved from reference TRBV7-9 and TRBJ2-1, is DTGVSQNPRHKITKRGQNVTFRCDPISEHNRLYWYRQTLGQGPEFLTYFQNEAQLEKSRLLSDRFSAERPKGSFSTLEIQRTEQGDSAMYLCASSLYTSGSGEQFFGPGTRLTVL.

The CDR3, as DNA: TGTGCCATCATTCCGGCCCTAGGGAATGAGCAGTTCTTC. Translating it yields CAIIPALGNEQFF. The genes are TRBV6-4 and TRBJ2-1; D uncertain. The CDR3 sequence is 13 residues long. CDR1 is MRHNA and CDR2 is SNTAGT in the germline V gene. V lost 10 bases and J 7 bases, leaving 17 bases between the germline ends.

This clone came up once. This sequence joins TRBV15 and TRBJ2-7; D ambiguous. Germline lookup yields CDR1 LNHNV and CDR2 YYDKDF (reference sequence). This CDR3 is 12 amino acids long. V shed 8 bases and J shed 3 bases, with 11 bases lying between them. The CDR3 DNA reads as TGTGCCACCTCAGCTTCCTTCTACGAGCAGTACTTC. Protein: CATSASFYEQYF.

The chain combines TRBV5-4 with TRBJ2-5, with D perhaps being TRBD1 or TRBD2 (6 bases each). The CDR3 sequence is 19 residues long. CDR1 SGHNT and CDR2 YYREEE come from the germline V gene (reference sequence). Trimming took off 4 bases at V and 5 bases at J, with 30 bases between the two ends. CDR3 DNA sequence: TGTGCCAGCAGCCCACCGGTGGTGGGATATCGGAGGGGGGTTGAGACCCAGTACTTC. Amino acid sequence: CASSPPVVGYRRGVETQYF.

V is TRBV19 and J is TRBJ2-1; no firm D call. This CDR3 is 12 amino acids long. Germline-derived CDR1 and CDR2 are LNHDA and SQIVND (reference sequence). The V gene lost 5 bases and the J gene lost 8 bases, with 10 bases spanning the gap. The CDR3 DNA is TGTGCCAGTAGTCCAGAGGATTATGAGCAGTTCTTC. Protein sequence: CASSPEDYEQFF.

The rearrangement uses TRBV29-1 and TRBJ1-1; D unclear. CDR3 length equals 11 residues. CDR1 is SQVTM, CDR2 ANQGSEA, per germline. Trimming removed 3 bases from V and 7 bases from J, with 9 bases in between. DNA of the CDR3: TGCAGCGTTGAGGGAGGAAGTGAAGCTTTCTTT. It encodes CSVEGGSEAFF.

A remark on this clone: At the DNA level, this CDR3 is encoded by other sequences in the same sample as well. The J gene is TRBJ2-7, the V gene TRBV5-8; perhaps TRBD1 as D (6 bases). V lost 1 base and J 1 base, leaving 6 bases between the germline ends. CDR1 is SGHTS, CDR2 YDEGEE, per germline. The CDR3 is made up of 13 amino acids. The CDR3 DNA follows: TGTGCCAGCAGCTTGCAGGGGTCCTACGAGCAGTACTTC. Residues: CASSLQGSYEQYF.

This chain joins TRBV27 and TRBJ2-1; no clear D. CDR1 MNHEY and CDR2 SMNVEV come from the germline V gene (reference sequence). The CDR3 loop spans 13 amino acids. V lost 6 bases and J 9 bases, leaving 15 bases between the germline ends. CDR3 DNA sequence: TGTGCCAGCAGCAAACTGGGCCTTCTTGAGCAGTTCTTC. The encoded protein is CASSKLGLLEQFF.

About this clone itself: In the same sample, other DNA sequences code for this CDR3. Here the CDR3 reads CSVESSGASYEQYF. In nucleotides, the CDR3 is TGCAGCGTTGAATCTAGCGGGGCCTCCTACGAGCAGTACTTC. V is TRBV29-1 and J is TRBJ2-7; 9 nucleotides match TRBD2. The trim removed 2 bases at V and 0 bases at J, leaving 2 bases unmatched. Germline assignment: CDR1 SQVTM and CDR2 ANQGSEA. CDR3 size: 14 residues.